The 32 T cell receptor beta chains below were found in one sample sequenced in a study of T cells in Graves' hyperthyroidism and ophthalmopathy. There were TCR beta CDR3 regions amplified from RNA transcripts. The TCR CDR3 was amplified in a first-round RT-PCR using the HTBI primer set. Via MiXCR, TCRdb re-called the multiplex PCR reads, giving one row per CDR3 protein. Found here are a few hundred thousand distinct CDR3 sequences, approximately 18% of them singletons; the top ten hold about 38%. Input material: blood. Receptor source: a man in his late teens or twenties with Graves' ophthalmopathy.

This clonotype was observed at least ten times. The V call is TRBV12-3 or TRBV12-4, the J call TRBJ1-5; the D is unclear. The CDR3 length is 13 residues. Trimming cost V 3 bases and J 7 bases, with 10 bases left between them. CDR3 coding DNA: TGTGCCAGCAGTTTTGTTCAAGACCAGCCCCAGCATTTT. Translated: CASSFVQDQPQHF.

CDR3 loop: CASSVDLGEETQYF. CDR3 in DNA: TGTGCCAGCAGCGTAGATCTAGGAGAAGAGACCCAGTACTTC. The rearrangement links TRBV9 to TRBJ2-5; D gene ambiguous. CDR3 size: 14 residues. The ends were cut back, 0 bases at V and 3 bases at J, with 9 bases in the middle. Germline CDR1 is SGDLS and CDR2 is YYNGEE. Filled out from reference TRBV9 and TRBJ2-5, the complete variable domain reads DSGVTQTPKHLITATGQRVTLRCSPRSGDLSVYWYQQSLDQGLQFLIQYYNGEERAKGNILERFSAQQFPDLHSELNLSSLELGDSALYFCASSVDLGEETQYFGPGTRLLVL.

A few counts support this clonotype. This sequence joins TRBV6-1 and TRBJ1-5, with D unresolved. The germline V gene has CDR1 MNHNS and CDR2 SASEGT. V was trimmed by 2 bases and J by 7 bases, leaving 3 bases between them. The CDR3 totals 11 residues. The CDR3 DNA follows: TGTGCCAGCAGTGAATGGCAGCCCCAGCATTTT. Amino acids: CASSEWQPQHF.

This clonotype appeared many times. The J gene is TRBJ2-1, the V gene TRBV5-1, with D tentatively TRBD1 (6 bases). Germline lookup yields CDR1 SGHRS and CDR2 YFSETQ. This CDR3 comprises 15 residues. V gave up 0 bases and J gave up 2 bases, with 9 bases separating them. Written as DNA, the CDR3 is TGCGCCAGCAGCTTGGGTGGGGGCCCCTACAATGAGCAGTTCTTC. Protein product: CASSLGGGPYNEQFF.

This clonotype was recorded at least ten times. The chain joins TRBV5-1 to TRBJ1-1; D call uncertain. The CDR3 spans 16 residues. Germline V gene lookup returns CDR1 SGHRS and CDR2 YFSETQ. Trimming left V 6 bases short and J 0 bases short, with 18 bases between. The CDR3 DNA reads as TGCGCCAGCAAGCGCTGGGCCGAGACCCTGAACACTGAAGCTTTCTTT. Translation: CASKRWAETLNTEAFF. Supplemented by reference TRBV5-1 and TRBJ1-1, the full variable domain reads KAGVTQTPRYLIKTRGQQVTLSCSPISGHRSVSWYQQTPGQGLQFLFEYFSETQRNKGNFPGRFSGRQFSNSRSEMNVSTLELGDSALYLCASKRWAETLNTEAFFGQGTRLTVV.

This clonotype showed up many times. This chain links TRBV7-6 with TRBJ1-1; TRBD1 aligns across 7 bases. Germline CDR1 reads SGHVS; CDR2 reads FNYEAQ. V gave up 5 bases and J gave up 1 base; unmatched junction bases: 4. The CDR3 spans 14 residues. This CDR3 is CASSPGQTNTEAFF. The CDR3 DNA reads as TGTGCCAGCAGCCCGGGACAGACGAACACTGAAGCTTTCTTT. Supplemented by reference TRBV7-6 and TRBJ1-1, the full variable domain reads GAGVSQSPRYKVTKRGQDVALRCDPISGHVSLYWYRQALGQGPEFLTYFNYEAQQDKSGLPNDRFSAERPEGSISTLTIQRTEQRDSAMYRCASSPGQTNTEAFFGQGTRLTVV.

This clonotype was seen many times. CDR3 protein: CASSLKRGDTDTQYF. The CDR3 region has the DNA TGTGCCAGCAGTTTAAAGCGGGGGGATACAGATACGCAGTATTTT. The chain carries TRBV27 and TRBJ2-3, with 9 bases aligning to TRBD2. The CDR3 runs to 15 residues. CDR1 MNHEY and CDR2 SMNVEV come from the germline V gene (reference sequence). Germline trimming cut 2 bases from V and 3 bases from J; bases unmatched to any gene: 3.

CDR3 sequence: CASSPPLSGSNEQYF. CDR3 in DNA: TGTGCCAGCTCACCACCCCTTAGCGGGAGCAACGAGCAGTACTTC. The V gene is TRBV18, the J gene TRBJ2-7; TRBD2 matches at 9 bases. This CDR3 contains 15 residues. CDR1 is KGHSH, CDR2 LQKENI, per germline. Trimming at V came to 0 bases and at J to 5 bases, leaving 5 bases not matched to a gene.

The CDR3 region is CASSFGSNQETQYF. CDR3 bases: TGCGCCAGCAGCTTCGGGAGCAATCAAGAGACCCAGTACTTC. The rearrangement links TRBV5-1 to TRBJ2-5; possibly TRBD2 for D (6 bases). V lost 2 bases to trimming and J lost 2 bases, with 10 bases between them. This CDR3 is built from 14 residues. Germline CDR1 and CDR2: SGHRS and YFSETQ.

Ten or more counts support this clonotype. This rearrangement joins TRBV5-1 to TRBJ1-1, with TRBD1 matching 9 bases. Germline V gives CDR1 SGHRS, CDR2 YFSETQ. V dropped 4 bases and J dropped 5; count of bases not matched to a gene: 6. The CDR3 has 14 amino acids. The CDR3 region has the DNA TGCGCCAGCAGCGGGGGACAGGGACTGACTGAAGCTTTCTTT. Protein sequence: CASSGGQGLTEAFF.

This clonotype was seen repeatedly, ten times or more. V is TRBV5-8 and J is TRBJ1-5, with D maybe TRBD1 (5 bases). This CDR3 has 16 residues. Trimming cost V 0 bases and J 0 bases, with 10 bases left between them. CDR1 is SGHTS, CDR2 YDEGEE, per germline. In DNA form, the CDR3 reads TGTGCCAGCAGCTTGGGGGACGGCGATAGCAATCAGCCCCAGCATTTT. Its translation is CASSLGDGDSNQPQHF. The complete variable domain, with remaining parts taken from reference TRBV5-8 and TRBJ1-5, reads EAGVTQSPTHLIKTRGQQATLRCSPISGHTSVYWYQQALGLGLQFLLWYDEGEERNRGNFPPRFSGRQFPNYSSELNVNALELEDSALYLCASSLGDGDSNQPQHFGDGTRLSIL.

On this clonotype: A much larger clone is a single base away; this may be a read error. The chain couples TRBV3-1 to TRBJ2-2; D uncertain. Trimming removed 6 bases at V and 6 bases at J, with 5 bases between. CDR3 length: 11 amino acids. Germline-derived CDR1 and CDR2 are LGHDT and YNNKEL (reference sequence). Here the CDR3 reads CASSAAGELFF. CDR3 sequence (DNA): TGTGCCAGCAGTGCCGCCGGGGAGCTGTTTTTT.

For this clonotype: Just one base apart from a much larger clone, this may be a read error. The chain couples TRBV10-3 to TRBJ2-2, with D possibly called TRBD1 or TRBD2 (6 bases each). There are 15 residues in the CDR3. Germline V lookup: CDR1 ENHRY, CDR2 SYGVKD. The CDR3 reads CAISESTGATGELSF. CDR3 in DNA: TGTGCCATCAGTGAGTCGACGGGGGCCACCGGGGAGCTGTCTTTT.

V and J are TRBV6-2 or TRBV6-3 and TRBJ1-3; the D is unclear. The CDR3 covers 13 residues. The germline V gene has CDR1 MNHEY and CDR2 SVGEGT. The ends were cut back, 5 bases at V and 1 base at J, with 6 bases in the middle. The CDR3 region is CASSRESGNTIYF. CDR3 in DNA: TGTGCCAGCAGTCGAGAATCTGGAAACACCATATATTTT.

The rearrangement uses TRBV28 and TRBJ2-7; D possibly matches TRBD1 or TRBD2 (7 bases each). Germline-derived CDR1 and CDR2 are MDHEN and SYDVKM. The CDR3 has 14 residues. V was cut by 4 bases and J by 7 bases, with 17 bases left in between. The CDR3 DNA reads TGTGCCAGCAGTTGGCAGGGGGGGGGGTGGGAGCAGTACTTC. Amino acids: CASSWQGGGWEQYF.

This clonotype was counted many times. This sequence joins TRBV18 and TRBJ1-1; TRBD1 might be the D (6 bases). Germline loops: CDR1 KGHSH, CDR2 LQKENI. The V end was cut by 3 bases, the J end by 4 bases, with 15 bases between. The CDR3 is 15 residues long. As DNA, the CDR3 is TGTGCCAGCTCACCGTACAGGGTGGGGAGCACTGAAGCTTTCTTT. Its protein is CASSPYRVGSTEAFF.

This clonotype was seen a few times. The chain uses TRBV6-1 and TRBJ1-5; D gene ambiguous. The CDR3 runs to 17 residues. Germline loops: CDR1 MNHNS, CDR2 SASEGT. Trimming pared 2 bases from V and 3 bases from J, leaving 17 bases between. CDR3 amino acids: CASSEREGGFDNQPQHF. As DNA, the CDR3 is TGTGCCAGCAGTGAAAGGGAGGGAGGGTTCGACAATCAGCCCCAGCATTTT.

In this sample, this clonotype turned up many times. The chain carries TRBV27 and TRBJ2-3, with 7 bases aligning to TRBD1. The V segment lost 0 bases and the J segment 2 bases; nucleotides outside the gene matches: 11. The CDR3 has 18 residues. CDR1 is MNHEY and CDR2 is SMNVEV in the germline V gene (reference sequence). As DNA, the CDR3 is TGTGCCAGCAGTTTATCGGCAGGGGGTAGCCTCTTCACAGATACGCAGTATTTT. It yields the protein CASSLSAGGSLFTDTQYF.

This clonotype has ten or more counts. The V call is TRBV5-1, the J call TRBJ2-5, with 7 bases fitting TRBD2. The ends lost 1 base at V and 5 bases at J; junction bases unmatched: 8. The CDR3 runs to 15 residues. The germline V gene encodes CDR1 SGHRS and CDR2 YFSETQ. The CDR3: CASSLTGGDWETQYF. DNA for the CDR3: TGCGCCAGCAGCTTGACGGGGGGTGATTGGGAGACCCAGTACTTC.

The table lists this clonotype with many counts. This sequence joins TRBV3-1 and TRBJ1-2, with D unresolved. This CDR3 spans 14 amino acids. Germline CDR1 reads LGHDT; CDR2 reads YNNKEL (reference sequence). Trimming took 1 base from V and 5 from J, leaving 11 bases between them. Written as DNA, the CDR3 is TGTGCCAGCAGCCAAGGTGTCAGAGATTATGGCTACACCTTC. This encodes CASSQGVRDYGYTF.

This clonotype was picked up many times. This chain uses TRBV4-1 with TRBJ1-1; D is uncertain. V was pared by 0 bases and J by 4 bases, with 15 bases between. This CDR3 contains 16 residues. Germline values: CDR1 MGHRA, CDR2 YSYEKL. CDR3 protein: CASSQEPTRLGTEAFF. The CDR3 region has the DNA TGCGCCAGCAGCCAAGAACCCACCAGACTAGGCACTGAAGCTTTCTTT.

This clonotype was observed at least ten times. The chain links TRBV7-3 to TRBJ2-1; 10 positions agree with TRBD1. The germline gives CDR1 SGHTA, CDR2 FQGTGA. V was pared by 0 bases and J by 0 bases, with 2 bases of the junction left unmatched. This CDR3 comprises 17 residues. The DNA for the CDR3 is TGTGCCAGCAGCTTAACTGGGACAGGGGACTCCTACAATGAGCAGTTCTTC. This codes for CASSLTGTGDSYNEQFF.

This clonotype came up many times. The genes are TRBV12-3 or TRBV12-4 and TRBJ2-7, with 10 bases aligning to TRBD1. The CDR3 sequence is 14 residues long. Trimming cost V 4 bases and J 5 bases; bases outside gene matches: 5. The CDR3 coding sequence is TGTGCCAGCAGTTCTTGGACAGGGGGAGACGAGCAGTACTTC. It is translated as CASSSWTGGDEQYF.

The chain joins TRBV7-3 to TRBJ2-3, with 9 bases that match TRBD1. Germline V gene data show CDR1 as SGHTA and CDR2 as FQGTGA. V shed 4 bases, J shed 4 bases, and the junction held 9 bases outside the gene matches. The length of the CDR3 is 16 residues. Here the CDR3 DNA reads TGTGCCAGCAGCTGGGCCGGGACAGGGAATGCAGATACGCAGTATTTT. Translation: CASSWAGTGNADTQYF. Full variable domain (missing parts from reference TRBV7-3 and TRBJ2-3): GAGVSQTPSNKVTEKGKYVELRCDPISGHTALYWYRQSLGQGPEFLIYFQGTGAADDSGLPNDRFFAVRPEGSVSTLKIQRTERGDSAVYLCASSWAGTGNADTQYFGPGTRLTVL.

The V gene is TRBV19, the J gene TRBJ2-1; the match to TRBD1 covers 11 bases. The ends lost 1 base at V and 2 bases at J; junction bases unmatched: 1. The CDR3 has 16 residues. Germline loops: CDR1 LNHDA, CDR2 SQIVND (reference sequence). The CDR3 loop reads CASSIADRGPYNEQFF. The CDR3, as DNA: TGTGCCAGTAGTATAGCGGACAGGGGGCCCTACAATGAGCAGTTCTTC. The complete variable domain, with remaining parts taken from reference TRBV19 and TRBJ2-1, reads DGGITQSPKYLFRKEGQNVTLSCEQNLNHDAMYWYRQDPGQGLRLIYYSQIVNDFQKGDIAEGYSVSREKKESFPLTVTSAQKNPTAFYLCASSIADRGPYNEQFFGPGTRLTVL.

This clonotype was seen ten or more times. The V and J genes are TRBV10-2 and TRBJ1-2; a possible D gene is TRBD1 (6 bases). Germline V gene lookup returns CDR1 WSHSY and CDR2 SAAADI. The CDR3 is 16 residues long. Trimming removed 2 bases from V and 6 bases from J, with 19 bases in between. In DNA, the CDR3 is TGCGCCAGCAGTGAGGACAGGTCGGCCGCTGCTCATGGCTACACCTTC. Protein: CASSEDRSAAAHGYTF.

This clonotype was observed a few times. V is TRBV5-1 and J is TRBJ2-5; TRBD1 agrees at 8 bases. Germline lookup yields CDR1 SGHRS and CDR2 YFSETQ. This CDR3 region has 16 residues. The J segment lost 1 base and the V segment lost 5 bases, leaving 10 bases of the junction unmatched. The CDR3: CASRSGTGGTQETQYF. In DNA form, the CDR3 reads TGCGCCAGCAGATCCGGGACAGGTGGCACCCAAGAGACCCAGTACTTC. Based on the CDR3 plus reference TRBV5-1 and TRBJ2-5, the full variable domain is KAGVTQTPRYLIKTRGQQVTLSCSPISGHRSVSWYQQTPGQGLQFLFEYFSETQRNKGNFPGRFSGRQFSNSRSEMNVSTLELGDSALYLCASRSGTGGTQETQYFGPGTRLLVL.

This clonotype has ten or more counts. The chain links TRBV5-8 to TRBJ2-3, with unresolved D. This CDR3 spans 12 amino acids. V dropped 5 bases and J dropped 3 bases, with 7 bases sitting between them. Per germline, CDR1 SGHTS and CDR2 YDEGEE. For the CDR3, the DNA is TGTGCCAGCAGTGCCGGGACAGATACGCAGTATTTT. It encodes CASSAGTDTQYF.

Only a few counts were recorded for this clonotype. The chain employs TRBV5-4 and TRBJ1-1; D might be TRBD1 (5 bases). There are 14 residues in the CDR3. The germline CDR1 and CDR2 sequences are SGHNT and YYREEE (reference sequence). V was clipped by 4 bases and J by 4 bases, with 14 bases between them. The CDR3 coding sequence is TGTGCCAGCAGCCCAGGGAGGGCGCCCACTGAAGCTTTCTTT. As protein: CASSPGRAPTEAFF. The full variable domain, its missing parts supplied by reference TRBV5-4 and TRBJ1-1, is ETGVTQSPTHLIKTRGQQVTLRCSSQSGHNTVSWYQQALGQGPQFIFQYYREEENGRGNFPPRFSGLQFPNYSSELNVNALELDDSALYLCASSPGRAPTEAFFGQGTRLTVV.

This chain connects TRBV19 to TRBJ2-1; TRBD1 might be the D (6 bases). The germline V gene has CDR1 LNHDA and CDR2 SQIVND (reference sequence). The CDR3 runs to 14 residues. Trimming left V 5 bases short and J 4 bases short, with 12 bases between. CDR3 sequence reads: CASSVRTAYNEQFF. The CDR3 DNA is TGTGCCAGTAGTGTTCGGACAGCTTACAATGAGCAGTTCTTC.

V and J are TRBV2 and TRBJ2-1, with 16 bases that match TRBD2. Trimming cost V 6 bases and J 8 bases; bases outside gene matches: 4. The CDR3 has 15 amino acids. CDR1 is SNHLY, CDR2 FYNNEI, per germline. The CDR3 coding sequence is TGTGCCAGCAGAGGGACTAGCGGGGGGGTCTATGAGCAGTTCTTC. Amino acids: CASRGTSGGVYEQFF.

This chain uses TRBV20-1 with TRBJ2-7, with 10 positions matching TRBD2. Unmatched junction bases numbered 10, after V lost 3 bases and J lost 5 bases. Germline V gene lookup returns CDR1 DFQATT and CDR2 SNEGSKA (reference sequence). CDR3 length: 15 amino acids. The CDR3, as DNA: TGCAGTGCTAGTTCTCCGGGACTAGCGAACCACGAGCAGTACTTC. This translates into CSASSPGLANHEQYF.